This T cell receptor (beta chain) was documented in a study of spatial heterogeneity in lung cancer. Sample time point: sample taken at primary tumor resection. Whole RNA came from tumor, nontumor lung or frozen PBMC and was sequenced without being sorted. This clonotype was seen repeatedly, ten times or more. TCRdb recomputed calls from the 5' RACE reads with MiXCR, one row per CDR3 protein. The sample lists around 48,000 distinct CDR3 sequences, less than 6% occurring once. V shed 6 bases and J 4 bases; nucleotides not matched to a gene: 5. Germline lookup yields CDR1 MGHRA and CDR2 YSYEKL. The CDR3 is 14 residues long.

Here the sequenced sample was PBMCs, taken at surgery. The rearrangement links TRBV4-1 to TRBJ1-5, with 8 bases matching TRBD1. The TCR sequence derives from a male donor with early-stage non-small cell lung cancer. CDR3 bases: TGCGCCAGCAGACGAGGACAGGGAAATCAGCCCCAGCATTTT. This codes for CASRRGQGNQPQHF.